A single sample is the source of the 16 T cell receptor beta chains below, sequenced in a study of low-dose radiotherapy and immunotherapy resistance in tumors. As for time point: before trial treatment. TRAV- and TRBV-specific primers were used for first-strand cDNA, which covered alpha and beta chains. The authors amplified TCRs for about 20 PCR cycles with a constant-region primer and a V-primer adapter. TCRdb re-called the reads with MiXCR, one entry per CDR3 protein. Of around 64,000 distinct CDR3 sequences listed, about 30% are singletons. This sample comprised PBMCs, obtained before treatment. Receptor source: a male donor with rectosigmoid adenocarcinoma.

This clonotype was observed at least ten times. The rearrangement joins TRBV29-1 to TRBJ1-5; 11 bases fit TRBD1. The CDR3 sequence is 13 residues long. With V trimmed by 6 bases and J by 5 bases, 3 bases remained unmatched. The germline gives CDR1 SQVTM, CDR2 ANQGSEA. The chain's CDR3 is CSVWDRGDQPQHF. The CDR3 bases are TGCAGCGTCTGGGACAGGGGGGATCAGCCCCAGCATTTT.

This clonotype has a count of ten or more. The CDR3 reads CASSLIEGSGEQYF. The CDR3 nucleotides read TGTGCCAGCAGCTTAATCGAAGGGTCAGGTGAGCAGTACTTC. The rearrangement uses TRBV11-2 and TRBJ2-7; no firm D call. The length of the CDR3 is 14 residues. Germline CDR1 and CDR2: SGHAT and FQNNGV. With 2 bases removed from V and 7 bases from J, the gap between germline ends came to 15 bases.

J is TRBJ2-3 and V is TRBV4-3, with 8 bases aligning to TRBD1. This CDR3 is 18 amino acids long. V lost 0 bases and J lost 3; bases outside the gene matches: 11. Germline V gene lookup returns CDR1 LGHNA and CDR2 YSLEER. The CDR3 nucleotides read TGCGCCAGCAGCCAAGATTCAAGTGGACAGGGTATAACAGATACGCAGTATTTT. Protein: CASSQDSSGQGITDTQYF.

About this clonotype: A far bigger clonotype differs at one base, so this is likely a read error. CDR3 sequence (DNA): TGTGCCAGCAGCACACGACTAGGCCGCTCCTACAATGAGCAGTACTTC. It is translated as CASSTRLGRSYNEQYF. The rearrangement uses TRBV5-4 and TRBJ2-5, with a tentative D call TRBD2 (6 bases). Germline V lookup: CDR1 SGHNT, CDR2 YYREEE (reference sequence). The CDR3 length is 16 residues. Trimming took 4 bases from V and 11 from J, leaving 27 bases between them.

Ten or more counts support this clonotype. The rearrangement uses TRBV13 and TRBJ2-7; 10 nucleotides align to TRBD2. CDR1 PRHDT and CDR2 FYEKMQ come from the germline V gene (reference sequence). J gave up 7 bases and V 0 bases, and 15 bases lay outside the gene matches. The CDR3 consists of 18 residues. The CDR3: CASSLGGPSGGTLGEQYF. As DNA, the CDR3 is TGTGCCAGCAGCTTAGGCGGACCTAGCGGGGGCACCCTGGGGGAGCAGTACTTC.

This chain links TRBV5-5 with TRBJ2-5, with TRBD2 identical over 8 bases. This CDR3 contains 15 residues. Trimming cost V 4 bases and J 5 bases; bases outside gene matches: 10. Germline V gives CDR1 SGHKS, CDR2 YYEKEE (reference sequence). CDR3 protein: CASSPPGLGGETQYF. The CDR3 nucleotides are TGTGCCAGCAGCCCCCCGGGACTAGGGGGTGAGACCCAGTACTTC.

This clonotype was detected ten times or more. This chain joins TRBV29-1 and TRBJ1-1, with D uncertain. The V end lost 3 bases, the J end lost 0 bases, and 5 bases lay between the germline ends. The CDR3 has 12 amino acids. Germline-derived CDR1 and CDR2 are SQVTM and ANQGSEA. CDR3 DNA sequence: TGCAGCGTTGAGGGCATGAACACTGAAGCTTTCTTT. It encodes CSVEGMNTEAFF.

In this sample, this clonotype turned up many times. V is TRBV4-1 and J is TRBJ1-1; D might be TRBD1 (5 bases). The CDR3 sequence is 13 residues long. The germline V gene encodes CDR1 MGHRA and CDR2 YSYEKL. Trimming left V 1 base short and J 11 bases short, with 14 bases between. CDR3 coding DNA: TGCGCCAGCAGCCAAGTATGGGGGACCGTCGCTTTCTTT. This sequence encodes CASSQVWGTVAFF.

CDR3 in amino acids: CASSHSSGRAAEQYF. The CDR3 coding sequence is TGTGCCAGCAGCCACTCTAGCGGGAGGGCCGCCGAGCAGTACTTC. This rearrangement joins TRBV7-2 to TRBJ2-7, with 12 bases fitting TRBD2. The CDR3 consists of 15 residues. CDR1 is SGHTA and CDR2 is FQGNSA in the germline V gene. J gave up 6 bases and V 5 bases, and 8 bases lay outside the gene matches.

This clonotype was seen many times. The J gene is TRBJ2-1, the V gene TRBV4-3; 13 bases are shared with TRBD2. The CDR3 covers 16 residues. Trimming took 1 base from V and 4 from J; bases not matched to a gene: 1. Germline V CDR1 and CDR2: LGHNA, YSLEER. CDR3 residues: CASSQGTSGSYNEQFF. CDR3 nucleotides: TGCGCCAGCAGCCAAGGGACTAGCGGGAGTTACAATGAGCAGTTCTTC.

This clonotype has ten or more counts. V is TRBV7-2 and J is TRBJ2-5; D gene unclear. The CDR3 loop spans 12 amino acids. V shed 3 bases and J shed 1 base, with 3 bases lying between them. Germline V gene sequence: CDR1 SGHTA, CDR2 FQGNSA. The CDR3 coding sequence is TGTGCCAGCAGCTTTTCCCAAGAGACCCAGTACTTC. It specifies CASSFSQETQYF.

J is TRBJ2-3 and V is TRBV28, with TRBD2 identical over 11 bases. The CDR3 has 18 amino acids. After removal of 8 bases from V and 1 base from J, the junction contained 14 bases not matched to a gene. Germline CDR1 MDHEN, CDR2 SYDVKM. The CDR3 DNA follows: TGTGCCAGCCCGCCCCGGACTAGCGGGTTACGCGGCACAGATACGCAGTATTTT. Amino acid sequence: CASPPRTSGLRGTDTQYF.

The chain employs TRBV11-1 and TRBJ2-1; no clear D. From germline, CDR1 is SGHAT and CDR2 FQDESV (reference sequence). V was shortened by 2 bases and J by 10 bases, with 12 bases between the two germline ends. The CDR3 is 13 amino acids. The DNA for the CDR3 is TGTGCCAGCAGCTTAATTCAGTTATCCGAGCAGTTCTTC. Its protein product is CASSLIQLSEQFF. Full variable domain (missing parts from reference TRBV11-1 and TRBJ2-1): EAEVAQSPRYKITEKSQAVAFWCDPISGHATLYWYRQILGQGPELLVQFQDESVVDDSQLPKDRFSAERLKGVDSTLKIQPAELGDSAMYLCASSLIQLSEQFFGPGTRLTVL.

The chain joins TRBV5-1 to TRBJ2-7, with D maybe TRBD1 (6 bases). This CDR3 spans 13 amino acids. Germline lookup yields CDR1 SGHRS and CDR2 YFSETQ. V shed 5 bases and J shed 0 bases, with 9 bases lying between them. The DNA of the CDR3 is TGCGCCAGCAGACAGGGAAGCTCCTACGAGCAGTACTTC. It translates to CASRQGSSYEQYF. Filled out from reference TRBV5-1 and TRBJ2-7, the complete variable domain reads KAGVTQTPRYLIKTRGQQVTLSCSPISGHRSVSWYQQTPGQGLQFLFEYFSETQRNKGNFPGRFSGRQFSNSRSEMNVSTLELGDSALYLCASRQGSSYEQYFGPGTRLTVT.

In this sample, this clonotype turned up many times. The J gene is TRBJ1-3, the V gene TRBV19; no clear D. Germline V gene sequence: CDR1 LNHDA, CDR2 SQIVND (reference sequence). Deletions cut 6 bases from V and 4 bases from J, with 10 bases between. The CDR3 has 13 amino acids. CDR3 bases: TGTGCCAGTAGACAGAGCATCGGAAACACCATATATTTT. This gives the protein CASRQSIGNTIYF.

Ten or more counts support this clonotype. The chain carries TRBV28 and TRBJ2-7, with 9 bases identical to TRBD1. V was pared by 1 base and J by 5 bases, with 6 bases of the junction left unmatched. The CDR3 totals 15 residues. The germline V gene has CDR1 MDHEN and CDR2 SYDVKM. The CDR3 DNA reads TGTGCCAGCAGTTTATATGGGACAGGGTCTCACGAGCAGTACTTC. It codes for CASSLYGTGSHEQYF.